The present entry profiles one T cell receptor beta chain with its context. The antigen remains unidentified. These data are taken from a study of beta chain features in type 1 diabetes. Study in general: Examination covered fewer than 110 million sorted cells spanning all samples.

The study, taken as a whole, reports: Shortening of TCRB CDR3s, moderate but significant, appeared in all four CD4+ subsets of Type 1 diabetes patients. The study found fewer insertions and more deletions at VDJ junctions in type 1 diabetes patients.

Sequencing targeted expressed TCRB transcripts, as all isolated RNA had been reverse transcribed. TCRdb's table, derived via immunoSEQ multiplex PCR, lists solely in-frame clones and lacks some. Among under 850,000 clones listed, roughly an eighth were seen once. The authors obtained over 95% purity in all sorted populations. V was cut by 6 bases and J by 6 bases, with 18 bases left in between. The CDR3 spans 14 residues. The germline gives CDR1 ENHRY, CDR2 SYGVKD. This TCR derives from a man younger than 35 with type 1 diabetes. The rearrangement links TRBV10-3 to TRBJ2-7, with D tentatively TRBD2 (5 bases). The specimen sequenced was naive CD4+ T cells from blood. The CDR3: CAIRGTGSTGEQYF. The CDR3 DNA follows: TGTGCCATCAGAGGCACGGGGTCCACGGGCGAGCAGTACTTC.